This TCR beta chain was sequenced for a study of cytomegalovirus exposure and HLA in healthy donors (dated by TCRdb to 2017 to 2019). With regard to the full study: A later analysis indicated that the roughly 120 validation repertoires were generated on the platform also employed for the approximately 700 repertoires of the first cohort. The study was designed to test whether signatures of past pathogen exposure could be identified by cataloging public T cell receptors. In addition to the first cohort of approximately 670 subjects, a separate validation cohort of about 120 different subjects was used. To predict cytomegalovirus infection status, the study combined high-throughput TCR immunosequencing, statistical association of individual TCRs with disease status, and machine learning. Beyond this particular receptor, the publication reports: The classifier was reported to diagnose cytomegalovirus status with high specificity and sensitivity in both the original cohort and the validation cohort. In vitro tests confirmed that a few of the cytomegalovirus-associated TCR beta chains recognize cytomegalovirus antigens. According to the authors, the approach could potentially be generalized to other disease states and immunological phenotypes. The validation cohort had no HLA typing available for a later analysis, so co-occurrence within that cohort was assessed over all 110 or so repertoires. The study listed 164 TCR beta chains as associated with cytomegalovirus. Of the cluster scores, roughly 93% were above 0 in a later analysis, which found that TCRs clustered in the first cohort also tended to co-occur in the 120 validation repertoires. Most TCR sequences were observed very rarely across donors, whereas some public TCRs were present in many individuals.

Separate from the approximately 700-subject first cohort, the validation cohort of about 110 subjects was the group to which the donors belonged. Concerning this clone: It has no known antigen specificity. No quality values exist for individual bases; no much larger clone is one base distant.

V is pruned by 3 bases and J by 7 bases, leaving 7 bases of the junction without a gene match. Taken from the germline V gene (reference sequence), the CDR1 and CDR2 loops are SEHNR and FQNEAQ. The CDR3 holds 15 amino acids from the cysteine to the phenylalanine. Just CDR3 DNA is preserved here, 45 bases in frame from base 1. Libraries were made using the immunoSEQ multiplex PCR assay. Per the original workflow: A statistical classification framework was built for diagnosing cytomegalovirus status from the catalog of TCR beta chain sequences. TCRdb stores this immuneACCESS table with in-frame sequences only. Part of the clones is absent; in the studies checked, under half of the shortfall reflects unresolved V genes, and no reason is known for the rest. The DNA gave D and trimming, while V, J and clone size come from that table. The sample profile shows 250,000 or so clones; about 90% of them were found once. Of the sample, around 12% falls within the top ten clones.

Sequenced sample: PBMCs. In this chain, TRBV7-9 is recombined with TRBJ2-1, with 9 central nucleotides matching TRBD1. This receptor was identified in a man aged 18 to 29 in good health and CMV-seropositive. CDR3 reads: CASSFDGQGRNEQFF. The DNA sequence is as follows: TGTGCCAGCAGCTTTGATGGACAGGGGAGGAATGAGCAGTTCTTC.